A single T cell receptor (beta chain) is shown here with its context. Its antigen is unknown. The CDR3 has 13 residues. Germline CDR1 reads SEHNR; CDR2 reads FQNEAQ (reference sequence). This sample stems from a study of OX40 agonist ivuxolimab in advanced cancers. Study overall: Melanoma, hepatocellular carcinoma, head and neck or renal cell cancer occurred in dose-escalation patients. Those enrolled were approximately 78% male, with a mean age of around 58 years and ages from about 20 to 85.

Findings and limits, study-wide: More expanded clones were found, on average, in CD8+ than in CD4+ T cells.

Data came from immunoSEQ multiplex PCR; TCRdb stores just in-frame clones and leaves some out. The sample comprises about 92,000 clones, 84% of which are singletons, and 5.8% rests with the top ten. The source is an adult with an advanced solid tumor such as melanoma, head and neck, liver or kidney cancer. The V gene is TRBV7-9, the J gene TRBJ2-5; D not resolved. The end of the DNA is better explained by TRBJ2-7, so the J call may be wrong. Sample: CD4+ or CD8+ T cells sorted from blood, taken in a trial of the OX40 agonist ivuxolimab. The CDR3 bases are TGTGCCAGCAGCTCCGGGCCGAAGCCCGAGCAGTACTTC. Translating gives CASSSGPKPEQYF.